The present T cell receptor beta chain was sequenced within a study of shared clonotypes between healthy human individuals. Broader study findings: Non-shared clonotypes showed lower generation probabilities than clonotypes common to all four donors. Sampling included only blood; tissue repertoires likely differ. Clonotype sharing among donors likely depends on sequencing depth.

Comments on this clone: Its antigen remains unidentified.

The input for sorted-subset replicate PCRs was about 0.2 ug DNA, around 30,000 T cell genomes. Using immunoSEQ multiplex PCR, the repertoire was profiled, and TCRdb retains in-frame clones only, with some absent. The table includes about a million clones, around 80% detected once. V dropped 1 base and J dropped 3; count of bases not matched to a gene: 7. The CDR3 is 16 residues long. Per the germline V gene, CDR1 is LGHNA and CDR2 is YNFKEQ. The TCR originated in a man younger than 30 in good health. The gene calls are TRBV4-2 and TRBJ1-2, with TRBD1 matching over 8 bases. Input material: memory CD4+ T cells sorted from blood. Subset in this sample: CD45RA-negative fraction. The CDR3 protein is CASSQGTGKSDYGYTF. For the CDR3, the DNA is TGTGCCAGCAGCCAAGGGACAGGGAAGTCGGACTATGGCTACACCTTC.